Following are 14 T cell receptor beta chains from one sample sequenced in a study of Graves' ophthalmopathy and Graves' hyperthyroidism. Scientists amplified the TCR beta CDR3 regions from RNA transcripts. Amplification began with first-round RT-PCR using HTBI primers, then second-round multiplex PCR was performed. TCRdb reprocessed the multiplex PCR reads via MiXCR and lists one record per CDR3 protein. Found here are 350,000 to 400,000 distinct CDR3 sequences, approximately 16% of them singletons; the top ten hold roughly 1.4%. The specimen sequenced was peripheral blood. The receptors stem from a woman aged 18-30 years with Graves' ophthalmopathy.

This clonotype was detected many times. The chain is built from TRBV7-9 and TRBJ2-7; the D is unclear. Trimming pared 6 bases from V and 1 base from J, leaving 10 bases between. CDR1 and CDR2 from the germline V gene are SEHNR and FQNEAQ (reference sequence). CDR3 length: 13 amino acids. The CDR3 region has the DNA TGTGCCAGCAGTCGAGACCATTCCTACGAGCAGTACTTC. Its translation is CASSRDHSYEQYF.

This clonotype has a count of ten or more. The V and J genes are TRBV29-1 and TRBJ2-7, with D perhaps matching TRBD1 or TRBD2 (5 bases each). The germline gives CDR1 SQVTM, CDR2 ANQGSEA. The V end was cut by 4 bases, the J end by 3 bases, with 7 bases between. The CDR3 is made up of 11 amino acids. The CDR3 DNA reads TGCAGCGTTGGAGGGGTCTACGAGCAGTACTTC. Amino acids: CSVGGVYEQYF.

This clonotype came up once. This sequence joins TRBV12-3 or TRBV12-4 and TRBJ1-1; TRBD1 matches at 7 bases. The trim removed 7 bases at V and 1 base at J, leaving 6 bases unmatched. CDR3 size: 14 residues. The CDR3 here is CASTLTGRNTEAFF. The CDR3 region has the DNA TGTGCCAGCACCTTGACAGGGAGGAACACTGAAGCTTTCTTT.

Many counts were recorded for this clonotype. V gene TRBV18 combines with J gene TRBJ1-1, with D possibly matching TRBD1 (6 bases). Germline V gene sequence: CDR1 KGHSH, CDR2 LQKENI. Deletions cut 3 bases from V and 8 bases from J, with 10 bases between. The CDR3 spans 12 residues. The chain's CDR3 is CASSPGQLEAFF. CDR3 DNA: TGTGCCAGCTCACCGGGACAACTGGAAGCTTTCTTT. Supplemented by reference TRBV18 and TRBJ1-1, the full variable domain reads NAGVMQNPRHLVRRRGQEARLRCSPMKGHSHVYWYRQLPEEGLKFMVYLQKENIIDESGMPKERFSAEFPKEGPSILRIQQVVRGDSAAYFCASSPGQLEAFFGQGTRLTVV.

This clonotype came up many times. The chain employs TRBV4-3 and TRBJ2-2; D possibly uses TRBD1 or TRBD2 (5 bases each). Germline lookup yields CDR1 LGHNA and CDR2 YSLEER. The CDR3 consists of 17 residues. Trimming shortened V by 0 bases and J by 1 base, and 12 bases separated the two germline ends. The CDR3 here is CASSQDRWGKNTGELFF. The CDR3 DNA follows: TGCGCCAGCAGCCAAGATCGGTGGGGGAAGAACACCGGGGAGCTGTTTTTT.

This clonotype was found many times. The CDR3 is CASSLGSVSSETQYF. The CDR3 region has the DNA TGTGCCAGCAGCTTAGGGTCGGTTTCATCAGAGACCCAGTACTTC. This chain connects TRBV11-2 to TRBJ2-5; no definite D call. Germline values: CDR1 SGHAT, CDR2 FQNNGV. With 1 base removed from V and 4 bases from J, the gap between germline ends came to 13 bases. There are 15 residues in the CDR3.

This clonotype appeared once. V is TRBV12-3 or TRBV12-4 and J is TRBJ1-2; D may be TRBD1 (5 bases). V was clipped by 0 bases and J by 4 bases, with 6 bases between them. This CDR3 is built from 13 residues. CDR3 amino acids: CASSLADSYGYTF. The CDR3 DNA reads as TGTGCCAGCAGTTTAGCCGACAGCTATGGCTACACCTTC.

This clonotype was counted at least ten times. The genes are TRBV18 and TRBJ1-1; D uncertain. V gave up 3 bases and J gave up 3 bases, with 11 bases separating them. The CDR3 is made up of 14 amino acids. The germline CDR1 and CDR2 sequences are KGHSH and LQKENI. The DNA for the CDR3 is TGTGCCAGCTCACCTGTGGGCGGGGACACTGAAGCTTTCTTT. It is translated as CASSPVGGDTEAFF.

This clonotype was recorded at least ten times. This sequence joins TRBV28 and TRBJ2-7; D might be TRBD2 (6 bases). The CDR3 extends over 14 amino acids. Trimming stripped 6 bases from V and 3 bases from J, with 15 bases between. Per the germline V gene, CDR1 is MDHEN and CDR2 is SYDVKM. For the CDR3, the DNA is TGTGCCAGCAGCAAGTCGGGGGAGCTCTACGAGCAGTACTTC. This codes for CASSKSGELYEQYF.

This chain joins TRBV6-2 or TRBV6-3 and TRBJ2-7; TRBD2 is a possible D gene (5 bases). The CDR3 runs to 13 residues. Germline loops: CDR1 MNHEY, CDR2 SVGEGT. The germline V and J ends were trimmed by 7 bases and 2 bases, with 12 bases remaining between them. This CDR3 reads CASIAFGTYEQYF. CDR3 sequence (DNA): TGTGCCAGCATCGCCTTCGGGACCTACGAGCAGTACTTC.

There are many counts of this clonotype. This chain uses TRBV20-1 with TRBJ2-2; D tentatively reads TRBD1 or TRBD2 (5 bases each). CDR1 and CDR2 (germline): DFQATT, SNEGSKA (reference sequence). This CDR3 has 15 amino acids. V was clipped by 3 bases and J by 3 bases, with 14 bases between them. The CDR3, as DNA: TGCAGTGCTAGGGAGGCCGCCAGGGACACCGGGGAGCTGTTTTTT. Protein product: CSAREAARDTGELFF.

The chain combines TRBV12-3 or TRBV12-4 with TRBJ2-7; 14 bases agree with TRBD2. This CDR3 has 15 amino acids. Trimming at V came to 6 bases and at J to 6 bases, leaving 7 bases not matched to a gene. The CDR3 here is CASSSRGTSGGEQYF. The CDR3 coding sequence is TGTGCCAGCAGCAGTCGGGGGACTAGCGGGGGCGAGCAGTACTTC.

At least ten counts were recorded for this clonotype. This chain links TRBV29-1 with TRBJ2-2; the match to TRBD1 covers 7 bases. CDR3 length: 13 amino acids. Germline V gives CDR1 SQVTM, CDR2 ANQGSEA. J gave up 5 bases and V 3 bases, and 3 bases lay outside the gene matches. CDR3 protein: CSVEETGTGELFF. Written as DNA, the CDR3 is TGCAGCGTTGAGGAGACAGGGACCGGGGAGCTGTTTTTT.

There are many counts of this clonotype. One end of the junction is discordant with germline, which a read error may explain. This rearrangement joins TRBV6-2 or TRBV6-3 to TRBJ1-5; perhaps TRBD1 as D (5 bases). Germline V gene sequence: CDR1 MNHEY, CDR2 SVGEGT. The CDR3 contains 14 residues. CDR3: CASNYSRGLQPQHF. CDR3 coding DNA: TGTGCCAGCAATTACTCCCGGGGGTTGCAGCCCCAGCATTTT.